This T cell receptor (beta chain) originates from a study of T cells in Graves' hyperthyroidism and ophthalmopathy. Trimming removed 3 bases from V and 0 bases from J, with 9 bases in between. The germline CDR1 and CDR2 sequences are LNHDA and SQIVND (reference sequence). The CDR3 is made up of 15 amino acids. RNA transcripts gave rise to amplified TCR beta CDR3 regions. HTBI primers drove first-round RT-PCR of the TCR CDR3. TCRdb processed the multiplex PCR reads anew with MiXCR; each CDR3 protein has one entry. Among about 350,000 distinct CDR3 sequences, over 11% were seen once, and the ten largest hold around 23%.

The chain has TRBV19 and TRBJ2-1; D perhaps matches TRBD1 (5 bases). Sequencing was done on a sample of blood. This receptor was identified in a woman aged 25 to 39 with Graves' hyperthyroidism. CDR3 protein: CASSIDSVSYNEQFF. The DNA for the CDR3 is TGTGCCAGTAGTATCGACAGTGTCTCCTACAATGAGCAGTTCTTC.